Only a few counts were recorded for the clone carrying this T cell receptor beta chain. Its antigen is unknown. A second PCR of 7 to 11 cycles used a sample-barcoded 5' primer and a J-beta primer mix. One entry per CDR3 protein results from TCRdb running MiXCR on the 5' RACE reads. Of some 1.6 million distinct CDR3 sequences listed, about 31% are singletons. The data stem from a study of blood T cells in healthy people across ages. Study conclusions and caveats: When set beside aged donors, long-lived donors presented more naive CD4+ cells and higher diversity.

V lost 5 bases, J lost 0 bases, and 17 bases lay in between. The CDR3 loop spans 16 amino acids. Looked up from germline, CDR1 is SGHTA and CDR2 is FQGNSA. This receptor was obtained from a woman aged 25 to 39 in good health. Sequenced sample: blood. The V gene is TRBV7-2, the J gene TRBJ2-7; weak D call: TRBD2 (5 bases). The CDR3 loop reads CASSTPSGYLSYEQYF. The CDR3 region has the DNA TGTGCCAGCAGCACACCCAGCGGATATCTCTCCTACGAGCAGTACTTC.